The 29 T cell receptor beta chains in this list originate from one sample, sequenced in a study of Tregs in tolerant kidney transplant recipients. The method was immunoSEQ multiplex PCR; TCRdb's version includes in-frame clones alone and lacks a portion of them. The table has about 69,000 clones, 70% to 90% seen once. The source was CD4+ T cells from blood, collected before the transplant. The source of these receptors is a human donor who received a combined kidney and bone marrow transplant.

In DNA form, the CDR3 reads TGCAGCGTCACAGCCTCCTACGAGCAGTACTTC. Translating gives CSVTASYEQYF. This rearrangement joins TRBV29-1 to TRBJ2-7; no clear D. The CDR3 loop spans 11 amino acids. The germline gives CDR1 SQVTM, CDR2 ANQGSEA. V was trimmed by 6 bases and J by 0 bases, leaving 6 bases between them.

The chain links TRBV7-2 to TRBJ1-2; 9 bases agree with TRBD1. V shed 3 bases and J 4 bases; nucleotides not matched to a gene: 6. The V gene's germline CDR1 is SGHTA and CDR2 FQGNSA. The CDR3 is 15 residues long. CDR3 in amino acids: CASSFGQDRGYGYTF. The CDR3 DNA reads TGTGCCAGCAGCTTCGGGCAGGACAGGGGCTATGGCTACACCTTC.

This chain connects TRBV6-6 to TRBJ2-7, with a weak D call TRBD2 (6 bases). The CDR3 spans 15 residues. With 2 bases removed from V and 2 bases from J, the gap between germline ends came to 13 bases. Germline assignment: CDR1 MNHNY and CDR2 SVGAGI (reference sequence). The CDR3 spells CASSYVGTATYEQYF. The CDR3 coding sequence is TGTGCCAGCAGTTACGTCGGGACTGCTACCTACGAGCAGTACTTC.

This clone has only a few counts. The chain joins TRBV7-9 to TRBJ2-7; the D gene is possibly TRBD2 (6 bases). The germline V gene encodes CDR1 SEHNR and CDR2 FQNEAQ (reference sequence). Trimming took 5 bases from V and 3 from J, leaving 17 bases between them. CDR3 length: 15 residues. The CDR3 loop is CASSPPRGGVYEQYF. The CDR3 DNA sequence: TGTGCCAGCAGCCCCCCCCGGGGCGGGGTCTACGAGCAGTACTTC.

In its sample, this clone was seen once. The chain combines TRBV7-9 with TRBJ1-3; D not resolved. CDR3 length: 15 residues. Germline V lookup: CDR1 SEHNR, CDR2 FQNEAQ (reference sequence). V dropped 1 base and J dropped 1 base, with 8 bases sitting between them. The CDR3 DNA reads as TGTGCCAGCAGCTTAGTGGGAGGTTCTGGAAACACCATATATTTT. Protein sequence: CASSLVGGSGNTIYF.

The rearrangement uses TRBV18 and TRBJ2-1, with 10 bases aligning to TRBD2. There are 19 residues in the CDR3. V shed 4 bases and J 0 bases; nucleotides not matched to a gene: 12. Germline loops: CDR1 KGHSH, CDR2 LQKENI. The CDR3 DNA sequence: TGTGCCAGCTCACGAACCATAGCGGGAGGCCCTAGCTCCTACAATGAGCAGTTCTTC. Protein: CASSRTIAGGPSSYNEQFF.

The rearrangement joins TRBV7-9 to TRBJ1-1; possible D gene TRBD1, 5 bases. CDR3 length: 18 residues. CDR1 SEHNR and CDR2 FQNEAQ come from the germline V gene (reference sequence). V gave up 6 bases and J gave up 5 bases, with 28 bases separating them. CDR3 bases: TGTGCCAGCAGAACCGGGGGGAGGGTGGGGCCGCGGGAGACTGAAGCTTTCTTT. Amino acid sequence: CASRTGGRVGPRETEAFF.

With respect to this clone: At one boundary the junction diverges from the germline segment, which might be a read error. The chain links TRBV7-7 to TRBJ2-2; tentatively, D is TRBD2 (5 bases). The germline gives CDR1 SSHAT, CDR2 FNYEAQ (reference sequence). CDR3 length equals 14 residues. CDR3 sequence reads: CASSFRRDTGELFF. CDR3 DNA sequence: TGTGCTAGCAGCTTCAGGCGGGACACCGGGGAGCTGTTTTTT.

V is TRBV14 and J is TRBJ2-2, with 7 bases identical to TRBD1. Trimming removed 0 bases from V and 2 bases from J; junction bases left unmatched: 15. Germline CDR1 reads SGHDN; CDR2 reads FVKESK. This CDR3 contains 20 residues. Written as DNA, the CDR3 is TGTGCCAGCAGCCAAGACGGTCGATTCGGGACAGCCGCCAACACCGGGGAGCTGTTTTTT. It yields the protein CASSQDGRFGTAANTGELFF.

V gene TRBV7-2 combines with J gene TRBJ2-1; the D gene is possibly TRBD1 (6 bases). The ends were cut back, 1 base at V and 8 bases at J, with 15 bases in the middle. The CDR3 loop spans 15 amino acids. Germline CDR1 and CDR2: SGHTA and FQGNSA. This chain's CDR3 is CASSLDWGRKDEQFF. CDR3 in DNA: TGTGCCAGCAGCTTAGATTGGGGGCGTAAGGATGAGCAGTTCTTC.

This chain joins TRBV4-2 and TRBJ2-3; 9 bases align to TRBD1. Germline CDR1 is LGHNA and CDR2 is YNFKEQ. Trimming removed 2 bases from V and 5 bases from J; junction bases left unmatched: 5. The CDR3 totals 15 residues. CDR3 bases: TGTGCCAGCAGCCAAACCCGACAGGGGGGAGATACGCAGTATTTT. This sequence encodes CASSQTRQGGDTQYF.

This chain links TRBV6-6 with TRBJ2-3, with 9 bases identical to TRBD1. CDR1 MNHNY and CDR2 SVGAGI come from the germline V gene (reference sequence). Unmatched junction bases numbered 2, after V lost 2 bases and J lost 5 bases. CDR3 length: 14 residues. The CDR3 spells CASSYTGGRDTQYF. The CDR3, as DNA: TGTGCCAGCAGTTACACAGGGGGCAGAGATACGCAGTATTTT.

This clone was counted once. The chain combines TRBV7-9 with TRBJ1-4, with a possible D match to TRBD1 (6 bases). The ends were cut back, 5 bases at V and 5 bases at J, with 24 bases in the middle. Germline CDR1 SEHNR, CDR2 FQNEAQ (reference sequence). The CDR3 spans 18 residues. The CDR3 protein is CASSRSGQGPRQNEKLFF. The CDR3 coding sequence is TGTGCCAGCAGCCGATCGGGGCAGGGGCCGCGACAGAATGAAAAACTGTTTTTT.

As for this clone: Other DNA sequences from this sample encode an identical CDR3 as well. The CDR3 DNA reads TGCGCCAGCAGCTTGGGGCTAGCGGGAGGTAGCACAGATACGCAGTATTTT. The encoded protein is CASSLGLAGGSTDTQYF. The gene calls are TRBV5-1 and TRBJ2-3, with 11 bases lining up with TRBD2. CDR3 length: 17 residues. Germline loops: CDR1 SGHRS, CDR2 YFSETQ. V lost 0 bases, J lost 0 bases, and 3 bases stayed unmatched.

In this sample, this clone turned up once. The chain uses TRBV7-2 and TRBJ2-5; D gene uncertain. Germline V gene sequence: CDR1 SGHTA, CDR2 FQGNSA. The CDR3 contains 13 residues. V was shortened by 5 bases and J by 8 bases, with 15 bases between the two germline ends. CDR3: CASSLEQKRTQYF. The CDR3 DNA reads TGTGCCAGCAGCCTTGAACAGAAGAGAACCCAGTACTTC.

With respect to this clone: One junction end disagrees with the germline gene, perhaps due to a read error. The chain has TRBV29-1 and TRBJ2-1, with 8 bases identical to TRBD2. The CDR3 has 14 amino acids. Germline assignment: CDR1 SQVTM and CDR2 ANQGSEA. CDR3 nucleotide sequence: TGCAGCGCGAGAGCGGGAGTCTCCTCCAATGAGCAGTTCTTC. It encodes CSARAGVSSNEQFF.

In this sample, this clone turned up once. V usage is TRBV7-2 and J usage is TRBJ2-3; unclear D gene. Germline V gene sequence: CDR1 SGHTA, CDR2 FQGNSA. With 3 bases removed from V and 2 bases from J, the gap between germline ends came to 6 bases. CDR3 length: 13 amino acids. The CDR3 coding sequence is TGTGCCAGCAGCTTCCAAAACACAGATACGCAGTATTTT. Protein sequence: CASSFQNTDTQYF.

The CDR3 loop reads CASSSTAVPSYEQYF. The CDR3 DNA reads as TGTGCCAGCTCGTCGACAGCAGTCCCCTCCTACGAGCAGTACTTC. J is TRBJ2-7 and V is TRBV18; a possible D gene is TRBD1 (5 bases). This CDR3 region has 15 residues. Trimming pared 6 bases from V and 0 bases from J, leaving 15 bases between. From germline, CDR1 is KGHSH and CDR2 LQKENI.

The chain is built from TRBV9 and TRBJ2-1; 12 bases fit TRBD2. This CDR3 comprises 16 residues. Germline CDR1 reads SGDLS; CDR2 reads YYNGEE. With 4 bases clipped from V and 8 bases from J, the junction kept 10 bases outside the gene matches. The CDR3 bases are TGTGCCAGCAGCCGACGACTAGCGGGAGAGAGGGATGAGCAGTTCTTC. Protein product: CASSRRLAGERDEQFF.

This chain joins TRBV28 and TRBJ2-1, with 14 bases fitting TRBD2. There are 15 residues in the CDR3. CDR1 and CDR2 (germline): MDHEN, SYDVKM. Germline trimming cut 5 bases from V and 7 bases from J; bases unmatched to any gene: 4. This CDR3 reads CASSGGLAGGNEQFF. The CDR3 nucleotides read TGTGCCAGCAGTGGCGGACTAGCGGGAGGTAATGAGCAGTTCTTC.

The J gene is TRBJ2-7, the V gene TRBV4-1, with D unclear. V gave up 1 base and J gave up 0 bases, with 13 bases separating them. The CDR3 spans 16 residues. Germline values: CDR1 MGHRA, CDR2 YSYEKL. CDR3 residues: CASSQGSRKSSYEQYF. Written as DNA, the CDR3 is TGCGCCAGCAGCCAAGGATCTAGAAAGAGCTCCTACGAGCAGTACTTC.

The chain employs TRBV30 and TRBJ1-5, with TRBD1 as a possible D gene (5 bases). Trimming removed 1 base from V and 9 bases from J, with 16 bases in between. Germline V gene sequence: CDR1 GTSNPN, CDR2 SVGIG (reference sequence). The CDR3 has 14 amino acids. The CDR3 DNA is TGTGCCTGGAGTGCTCTGGGGCGCGGGGGGCCCCAGCATTTT. This gives the protein CAWSALGRGGPQHF.

The gene calls are TRBV9 and TRBJ1-1; the D is unclear. The germline V gene has CDR1 SGDLS and CDR2 YYNGEE. Trimming left V 2 bases short and J 0 bases short, with 8 bases between. This CDR3 has 14 amino acids. CDR3 amino acids: CASSVGSLNTEAFF. DNA of the CDR3: TGTGCCAGCAGCGTGGGCAGTTTGAACACTGAAGCTTTCTTT.

V and J are TRBV6-5 and TRBJ2-7; TRBD1 might be the D (6 bases). CDR3 length equals 16 residues. V lost 2 bases and J 2 bases, leaving 16 bases between the germline ends. The germline CDR1 and CDR2 sequences are MNHEY and SVGAGI. The CDR3 region has the DNA TGTGCCAGCAGTTACACCCGCCCGAGGGGGACCTACGAGCAGTACTTC. Protein: CASSYTRPRGTYEQYF.

The genes are TRBV29-1 and TRBJ1-1, with D perhaps matching TRBD1 (6 bases). Germline V CDR1 and CDR2: SQVTM, ANQGSEA. The V gene lost 6 bases and the J gene lost 7 bases, with 18 bases spanning the gap. The CDR3 loop spans 13 amino acids. CDR3 in amino acids: CSVTGTTSHEAFF. CDR3 sequence (DNA): TGCAGCGTGACCGGGACAACATCCCATGAAGCTTTCTTT.

The chain links TRBV7-7 to TRBJ1-1; no reliable D call. Trimming shortened V by 5 bases and J by 1 base, and 11 bases separated the two germline ends. The length of the CDR3 is 14 residues. Germline CDR1 reads SSHAT; CDR2 reads FNYEAQ (reference sequence). CDR3 sequence (DNA): TGTGCCAGCAGCCCGTACTCCGCGAACACTGAAGCTTTCTTT. Protein product: CASSPYSANTEAFF.

This chain joins TRBV5-1 and TRBJ1-2; 8 bases are a match to TRBD1. Germline CDR1 and CDR2: SGHRS and YFSETQ. CDR3 length: 14 residues. V lost 4 bases, J lost 8 bases, and 10 bases stayed unmatched. The chain's CDR3 is CASSLTGQGGGYTF. Here the CDR3 DNA reads TGCGCCAGCAGCCTAACCGGACAGGGTGGCGGCTACACCTTC.

J is TRBJ1-5 and V is TRBV18; D is possibly TRBD1 (5 bases). The CDR3 extends over 13 amino acids. CDR1 is KGHSH, CDR2 LQKENI, per germline. With 5 bases removed from V and 7 bases from J, the gap between germline ends came to 12 bases. The CDR3 here is CASSVGRDQPQHF. The CDR3 DNA reads as TGTGCCAGCTCAGTGGGGCGAGACCAGCCCCAGCATTTT.

This chain's CDR3 is CASSQDSWYQETQYF. The DNA of the CDR3 is TGTGCCAGCTCACAGGACTCCTGGTACCAAGAGACCCAGTACTTC. This chain connects TRBV18 to TRBJ2-5, with a possible D match to TRBD2 (5 bases). CDR3 size: 15 residues. V lost 4 bases, J lost 0 bases, and 12 bases lay in between. The germline V gene has CDR1 KGHSH and CDR2 LQKENI.